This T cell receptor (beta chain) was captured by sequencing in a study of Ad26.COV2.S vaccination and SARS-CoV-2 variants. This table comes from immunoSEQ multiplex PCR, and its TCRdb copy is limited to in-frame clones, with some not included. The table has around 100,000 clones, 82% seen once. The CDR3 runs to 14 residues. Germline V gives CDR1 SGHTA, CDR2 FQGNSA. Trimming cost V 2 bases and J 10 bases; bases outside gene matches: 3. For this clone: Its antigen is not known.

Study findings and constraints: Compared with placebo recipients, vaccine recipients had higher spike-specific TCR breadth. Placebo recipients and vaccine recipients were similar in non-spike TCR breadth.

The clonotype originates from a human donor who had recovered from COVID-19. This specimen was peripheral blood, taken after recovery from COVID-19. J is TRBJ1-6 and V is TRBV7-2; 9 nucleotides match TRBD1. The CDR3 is CASSLRQGESPLHF. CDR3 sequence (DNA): TGTGCCAGCAGCTTAAGACAGGGGGAATCACCCCTCCACTTT. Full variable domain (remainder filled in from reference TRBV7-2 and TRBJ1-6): GAGVSQSPSNKVTEKGKDVELRCDPISGHTALYWYRQSLGQGLEFLIYFQGNSAPDKSGLPSDRFSAERTGGSVSTLTIQRTQQEDSAVYLCASSLRQGESPLHFGNGTRLTVT.